These 8 T cell receptor beta chains were sequenced from one sample in a study of T cell responses to AZD1222 COVID-19 vaccine (dated by TCRdb to 2020 to 2023). Library preparation was by the immunoSEQ multiplex PCR assay. TCRdb holds this immuneACCESS table with in-frame rearrangements only. Some clones are missing; in checked studies, unresolved V genes explain under half, and the rest has no known cause. The sample contains 60,000 or so clones, 65% to 90% of them found a single time. Jointly, the top ten make up 20% of the sample. The time point label corresponds to: baseline before first vaccination. Material: peripheral blood, obtained on day 0 of AZD1222 vaccination. Receptors originate from an adult in good health.

Only a few counts were recorded for this clone. V is TRBV28 and J is TRBJ1-2; D remains unclear. Looked up from germline, CDR1 is MDHEN and CDR2 is SYDVKM. The CDR3 consists of 12 residues. Trimming left V 6 bases short and J 4 bases short, with 9 bases between. As DNA, the CDR3 is TGTGCCAGCAGCCCAGGAATCTATGGCTACACCTTC. Amino acids: CASSPGIYGYTF.

The chain is built from TRBV24-1 and TRBJ2-3, with D uncertain. Per the germline V gene, CDR1 is KGHDR and CDR2 is SFDVKD. The germline V and J ends were trimmed by 7 bases and 4 bases, with 11 bases remaining between them. CDR3 length equals 13 residues. The CDR3 DNA reads as TGTGCCACCAGCCAGGAGCGCCCAGATACGCAGTATTTT. It translates to CATSQERPDTQYF.

This chain connects TRBV6-2 or TRBV6-3 to TRBJ2-1, with D uncertain. The germline V gene has CDR1 MNHEY and CDR2 SVGEGT. V lost 2 bases and J 5 bases, leaving 7 bases between the germline ends. This CDR3 has 13 amino acids. CDR3 loop: CASSYGPNNEQFF. Here the CDR3 DNA reads TGTGCCAGCAGTTACGGGCCTAACAATGAGCAGTTCTTC.

This chain joins TRBV5-1 and TRBJ2-2; D remains unclear. The CDR3 is 15 amino acids. Germline CDR1 is SGHRS and CDR2 is YFSETQ. The V end lost 6 bases, the J end lost 1 base, and 13 bases lay between the germline ends. Here the CDR3 reads CASTSNPGNTGELFF. CDR3 DNA: TGCGCCAGCACATCGAATCCAGGGAACACCGGGGAGCTGTTTTTT.

Here the CDR3 reads CASSLAGRAYNEQFF. The CDR3 coding sequence is TGCGCCAGCAGCTTGGCAGGAAGAGCCTACAATGAGCAGTTCTTC. The chain couples TRBV5-1 to TRBJ2-1; no definite D call. From germline, CDR1 is SGHRS and CDR2 YFSETQ. The CDR3 totals 15 residues. V lost 0 bases and J 2 bases, leaving 9 bases between the germline ends.

The chain joins TRBV2 to TRBJ1-2, with a possible D match to TRBD1 (5 bases). From germline, CDR1 is SNHLY and CDR2 FYNNEI. V lost 8 bases, J lost 2 bases, and 12 bases lay in between. The CDR3 runs 13 residues. The CDR3 sequence is CASGDGPNYGYTF. CDR3 DNA: TGTGCCAGCGGGGACGGACCAAACTATGGCTACACCTTC.

The chain links TRBV4-3 to TRBJ2-4; the D gene is possibly TRBD1 (6 bases). Germline V gene sequence: CDR1 LGHNA, CDR2 YSLEER. V was shortened by 0 bases and J by 6 bases, with 12 bases between the two germline ends. This CDR3 is 15 amino acids long. The CDR3: CASSQDLGARNIQYF. In nucleotides, the CDR3 is TGCGCCAGCAGCCAAGATCTGGGGGCTAGAAACATTCAGTACTTC.

Only one count was recorded for this clone. The chain uses TRBV6-5 and TRBJ2-7, with D perhaps TRBD1 (6 bases). The V gene lost 10 bases and the J gene lost 1 base, with 17 bases spanning the gap. Germline values: CDR1 MNHEY, CDR2 SVGAGI. The CDR3 runs to 14 residues. In nucleotides, the CDR3 is TGTGCCATCACACTAGAGGGGGATTCCTACGAGCAGTACTTC. This sequence encodes CAITLEGDSYEQYF.